These 8 T cell receptor beta chains share one sample of origin, sequenced in a study of spatial heterogeneity in lung cancer. Described time point: sample taken at primary tumor resection. The authors sequenced whole RNA from tumor, nontumor lung or frozen PBMC without sorting. TCRdb processed the 5' RACE reads anew with MiXCR; each CDR3 protein has one entry. The sample has thousands of distinct CDR3 sequences; 3.5% to 5.5% are singletons. The sample consisted of PBMCs, taken at surgery. The receptors were sampled from a male donor with early-stage non-small cell lung cancer.

This clonotype came up a few times. This beta chain is a stray sequence in a library constructed for alpha chains; its clone size is not meaningful. The genes are TRBV4-3 and TRBJ1-1, with 8 nucleotides matching TRBD1. This CDR3 is 16 amino acids long. V was clipped by 0 bases and J by 2 bases; unmatched bases: 5. Germline values: CDR1 LGHNA, CDR2 YSLEER. The CDR3 region is CASSQEPDRGNTEAFF. The DNA for the CDR3 is TGCGCCAGCAGCCAAGAGCCAGACAGGGGAAACACTGAAGCTTTCTTT.

This clonotype was counted a few times. This beta chain is a stray sequence in a library constructed for alpha chains; its clone size is not meaningful. V usage is TRBV6-6 and J usage is TRBJ2-2; 10 nucleotides agree with TRBD1. V shed 6 bases, J shed 7 bases, and the junction held 2 bases outside the gene matches. CDR3 length: 13 amino acids. CDR1 and CDR2 (germline): MNHNY, SVGAGI (reference sequence). CDR3 sequence (DNA): TGTGCCAGCAGGGGACAGGGGATCGGGGAGCTGTTTTTT. This codes for CASRGQGIGELFF.

This clonotype turned up a few times. Found in a library prepared for alpha chains, this beta chain is an off-target read, and its abundance has little meaning. This chain joins TRBV7-2 and TRBJ1-2; 8 nucleotides align to TRBD1. In germline, CDR1 is SGHTA, CDR2 FQGNSA. The CDR3 length is 15 residues. The V segment lost 7 bases and the J segment 5 bases; nucleotides outside the gene matches: 12. CDR3 sequence: CASIPAGGGGYGYTF. In DNA form, the CDR3 reads TGTGCCAGCATCCCGGCAGGGGGCGGTGGTTATGGCTACACCTTC.

By sample fraction, this clonotype is medium-sized. In a library made to pick up alpha chains, this beta chain is a stray read with a size that means little. This rearrangement joins TRBV11-2 to TRBJ1-5, with no clear D. V lost 2 bases to trimming and J lost 4 bases, with 0 bases between them. Germline lookup yields CDR1 SGHAT and CDR2 FQNNGV. This CDR3 is 11 amino acids long. CDR3 loop: CASSLNQPQHF. CDR3 coding DNA: TGTGCCAGCAGCTTAAATCAGCCCCAGCATTTT.

This clonotype was detected ten times or more. This beta chain slipped into a library made for alpha chains as a stray read, so its size is not meaningful. J is TRBJ2-3 and V is TRBV5-1; TRBD2 agrees at 12 bases. Germline values: CDR1 SGHRS, CDR2 YFSETQ. The CDR3 has 17 amino acids. Trimming cost V 0 bases and J 4 bases; bases outside gene matches: 6. In DNA, the CDR3 is TGCGCCAGCAGCTTGGGGACTAGCGGGGTGGCCGCAGATACGCAGTATTTT. This sequence encodes CASSLGTSGVAADTQYF.

This clonotype is termed medium-sized. Little can be read into the size of this beta chain, an off-target read in a library designed for alpha chains. V gene TRBV25-1 combines with J gene TRBJ2-1, with 7 bases aligning to TRBD1. V was pared by 7 bases and J by 4 bases, with 7 bases of the junction left unmatched. The CDR3 has 14 amino acids. Per the germline V gene, CDR1 is MGHDK and CDR2 is SYGVNS. The CDR3 nucleotides read TGTGCCAGCACTACAGGGGACGGGTACAATGAGCAGTTCTTC. Protein sequence: CASTTGDGYNEQFF.

This clonotype was counted between two and nine times. Because the library targeted alpha chains, this beta chain is an off-target read whose size means little. The V call is TRBV20-1, the J call TRBJ2-5; 7 positions agree with TRBD1. V was pared by 6 bases and J by 2 bases, with 9 bases of the junction left unmatched. Germline V lookup: CDR1 DFQATT, CDR2 SNEGSKA (reference sequence). The CDR3 has 14 residues. DNA for the CDR3: TGCAGTGCAACCGACAGGGTACTACAAGAGACCCAGTACTTC. Its translation: CSATDRVLQETQYF.

This clonotype has a count of ten or more. This beta chain is off target for a library built for alpha chains, so its abundance means little. The genes are TRBV9 and TRBJ2-2; D gene unclear. There are 14 residues in the CDR3. The V and J ends lost 0 bases and 0 bases respectively, with 3 bases between them. The germline CDR1 and CDR2 sequences are SGDLS and YYNGEE. The CDR3, as DNA: TGTGCCAGCAGCGTAGCTTCGAACACCGGGGAGCTGTTTTTT. Translating it yields CASSVASNTGELFF.